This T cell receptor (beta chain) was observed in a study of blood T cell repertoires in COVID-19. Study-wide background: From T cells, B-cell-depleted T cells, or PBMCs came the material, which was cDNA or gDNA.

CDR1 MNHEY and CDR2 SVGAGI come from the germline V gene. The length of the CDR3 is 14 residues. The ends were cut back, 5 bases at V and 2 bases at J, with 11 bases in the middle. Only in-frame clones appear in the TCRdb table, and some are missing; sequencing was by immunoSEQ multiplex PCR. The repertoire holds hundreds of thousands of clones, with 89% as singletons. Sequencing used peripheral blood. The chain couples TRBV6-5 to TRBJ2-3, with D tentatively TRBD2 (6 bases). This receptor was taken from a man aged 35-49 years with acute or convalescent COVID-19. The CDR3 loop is CASSNGRPTDTQYF. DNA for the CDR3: TGTGCCAGCAGTAACGGGAGACCCACAGATACGCAGTATTTT.